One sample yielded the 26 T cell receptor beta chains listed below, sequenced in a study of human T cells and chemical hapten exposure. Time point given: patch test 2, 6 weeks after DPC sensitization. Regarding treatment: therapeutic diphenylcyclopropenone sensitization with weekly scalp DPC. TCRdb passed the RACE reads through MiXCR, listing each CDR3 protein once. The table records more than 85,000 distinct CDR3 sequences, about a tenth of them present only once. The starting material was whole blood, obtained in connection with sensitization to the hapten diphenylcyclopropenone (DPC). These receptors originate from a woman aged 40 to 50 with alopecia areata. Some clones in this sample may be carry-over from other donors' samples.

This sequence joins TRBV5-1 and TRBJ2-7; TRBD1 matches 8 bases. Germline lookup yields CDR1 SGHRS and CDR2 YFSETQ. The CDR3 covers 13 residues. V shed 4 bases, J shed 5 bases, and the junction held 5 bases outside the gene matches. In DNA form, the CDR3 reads TGCGCCAGCAGCCCGGACAGGGCCCACGAGCAGTACTTC. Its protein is CASSPDRAHEQYF.

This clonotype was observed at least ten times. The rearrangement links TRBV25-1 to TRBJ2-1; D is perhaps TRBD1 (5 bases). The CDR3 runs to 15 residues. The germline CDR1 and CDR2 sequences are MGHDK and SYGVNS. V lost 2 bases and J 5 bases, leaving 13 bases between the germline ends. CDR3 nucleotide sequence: TGTGCCAGCAGTGAAGAGGCAGGGTGGGACAATGAGCAGTTCTTC. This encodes CASSEEAGWDNEQFF.

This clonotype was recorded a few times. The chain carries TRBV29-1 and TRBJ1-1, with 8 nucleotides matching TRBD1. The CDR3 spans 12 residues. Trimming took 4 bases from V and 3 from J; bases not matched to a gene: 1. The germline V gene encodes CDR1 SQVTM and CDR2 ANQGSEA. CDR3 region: CSVGQGYTEAFF. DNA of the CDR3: TGCAGCGTTGGACAGGGGTACACTGAAGCTTTCTTT.

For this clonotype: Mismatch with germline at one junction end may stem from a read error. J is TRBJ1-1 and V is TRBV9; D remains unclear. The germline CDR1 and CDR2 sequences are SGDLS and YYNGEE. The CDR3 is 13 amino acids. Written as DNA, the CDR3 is TGTGCCAGCAGCGTAGGTTACAACACTAAAGCTTTCTTT. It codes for CASSVGYNTKAFF.

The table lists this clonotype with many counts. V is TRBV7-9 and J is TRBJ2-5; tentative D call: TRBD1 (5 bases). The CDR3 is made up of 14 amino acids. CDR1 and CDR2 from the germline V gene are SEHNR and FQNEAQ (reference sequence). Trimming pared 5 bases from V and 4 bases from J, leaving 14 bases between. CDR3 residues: CASSRMAGSETQYF. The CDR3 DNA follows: TGTGCCAGCAGCCGTATGGCAGGGTCAGAGACCCAGTACTTC.

This CDR3 is CASGQGVFGNTIYF. The DNA of the CDR3 is TGTGCCAGCGGACAGGGGGTCTTTGGAAACACCATATATTTT. This sequence joins TRBV12-3 or TRBV12-4 and TRBJ1-3, with 10 bases fitting TRBD1. The length of the CDR3 is 14 residues. V was pared by 8 bases and J by 3 bases, with 4 bases of the junction left unmatched.

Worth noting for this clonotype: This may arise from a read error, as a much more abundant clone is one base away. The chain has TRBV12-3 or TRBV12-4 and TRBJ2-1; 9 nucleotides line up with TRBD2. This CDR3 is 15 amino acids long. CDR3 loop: CASSAGTSTYNEQLF. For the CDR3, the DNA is TGTGCCAGCAGTGCCGGGACTAGCACCTACAATGAGCAGCTCTTC.

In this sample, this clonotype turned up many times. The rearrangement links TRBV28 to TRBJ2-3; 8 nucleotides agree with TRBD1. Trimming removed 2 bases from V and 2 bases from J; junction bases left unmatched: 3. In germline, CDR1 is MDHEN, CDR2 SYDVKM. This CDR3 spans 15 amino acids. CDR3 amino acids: CASSLGQGNTDTQYF. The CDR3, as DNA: TGTGCCAGCAGTTTAGGACAGGGTAACACAGATACGCAGTATTTT.

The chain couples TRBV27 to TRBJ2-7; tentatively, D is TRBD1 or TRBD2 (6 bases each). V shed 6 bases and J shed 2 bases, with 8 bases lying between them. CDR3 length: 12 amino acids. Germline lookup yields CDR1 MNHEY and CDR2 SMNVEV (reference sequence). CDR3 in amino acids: CASRGGAYEQYF. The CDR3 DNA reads TGTGCCAGCAGGGGGGGCGCCTACGAGCAGTACTTC.

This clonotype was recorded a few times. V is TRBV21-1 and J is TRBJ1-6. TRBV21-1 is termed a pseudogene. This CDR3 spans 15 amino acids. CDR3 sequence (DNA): TGTGCCAGCAGCAAAGTAGGCGGGGAGAATTCACCCCTCCACTTT. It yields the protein CASSKVGGENSPLHF.

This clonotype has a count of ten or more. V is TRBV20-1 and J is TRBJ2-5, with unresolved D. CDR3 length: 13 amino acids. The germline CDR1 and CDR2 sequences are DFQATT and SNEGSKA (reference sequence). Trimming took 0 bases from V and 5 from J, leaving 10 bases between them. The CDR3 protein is CSARDLVSETQYF. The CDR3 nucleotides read TGCAGTGCTAGAGATCTGGTTAGCGAGACCCAGTACTTC.

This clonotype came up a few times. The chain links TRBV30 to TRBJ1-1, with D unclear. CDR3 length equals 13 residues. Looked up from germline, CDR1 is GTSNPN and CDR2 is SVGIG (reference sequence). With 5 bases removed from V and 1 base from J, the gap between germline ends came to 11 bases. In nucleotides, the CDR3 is TGTGCCTGGGACCTCCAAGAGAACACTGAAGCTTTCTTT. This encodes CAWDLQENTEAFF.

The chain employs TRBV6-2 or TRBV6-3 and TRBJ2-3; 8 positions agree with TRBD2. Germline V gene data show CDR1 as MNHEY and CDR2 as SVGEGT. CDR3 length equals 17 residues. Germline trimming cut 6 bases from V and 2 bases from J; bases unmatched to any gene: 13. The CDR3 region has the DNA TGTGCCAGCAGCCCCCCCCGGACTAGCAGAATCACAGATACGCAGTATTTT. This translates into CASSPPRTSRITDTQYF.

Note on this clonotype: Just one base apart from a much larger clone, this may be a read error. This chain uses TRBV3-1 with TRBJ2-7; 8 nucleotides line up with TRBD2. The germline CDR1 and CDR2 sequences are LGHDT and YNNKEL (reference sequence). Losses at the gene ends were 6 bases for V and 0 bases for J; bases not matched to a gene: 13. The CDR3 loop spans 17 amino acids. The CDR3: CASRQSRAGASSYEQYF. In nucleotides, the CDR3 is TGTGCCAGCAGACAGTCAAGAGCGGGGGCCAGCTCCTACGAGCAGTACTTC.

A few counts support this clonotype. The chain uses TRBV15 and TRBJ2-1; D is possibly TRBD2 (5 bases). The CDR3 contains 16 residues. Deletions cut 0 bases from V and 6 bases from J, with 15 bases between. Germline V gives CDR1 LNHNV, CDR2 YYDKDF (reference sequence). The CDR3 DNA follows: TGTGCCACCAGCAGAGACGGGAAGGCTAGGTTCAATGAGCAGTTCTTC. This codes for CATSRDGKARFNEQFF.

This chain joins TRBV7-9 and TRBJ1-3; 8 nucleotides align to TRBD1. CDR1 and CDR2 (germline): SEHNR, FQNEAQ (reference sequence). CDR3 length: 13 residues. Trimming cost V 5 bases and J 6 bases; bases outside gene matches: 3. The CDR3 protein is CASSRTGKNTIYF. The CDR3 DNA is TGTGCCAGCAGCCGGACAGGGAAAAACACCATATATTTT.

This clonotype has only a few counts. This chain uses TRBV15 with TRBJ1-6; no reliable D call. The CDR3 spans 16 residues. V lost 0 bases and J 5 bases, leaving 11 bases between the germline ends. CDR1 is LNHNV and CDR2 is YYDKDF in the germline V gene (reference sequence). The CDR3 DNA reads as TGTGCCACCAGCAGAGATCGTGCGGCTAATAATTCACCCCTCCACTTT. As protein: CATSRDRAANNSPLHF.

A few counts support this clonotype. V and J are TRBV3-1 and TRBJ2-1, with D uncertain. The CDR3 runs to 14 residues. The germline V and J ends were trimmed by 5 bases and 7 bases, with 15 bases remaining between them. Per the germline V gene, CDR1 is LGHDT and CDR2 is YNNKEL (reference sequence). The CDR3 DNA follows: TGTGCCAGCAGCTTCCGAGGTACGGGTAATGAGCAGTTCTTC. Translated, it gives CASSFRGTGNEQFF.

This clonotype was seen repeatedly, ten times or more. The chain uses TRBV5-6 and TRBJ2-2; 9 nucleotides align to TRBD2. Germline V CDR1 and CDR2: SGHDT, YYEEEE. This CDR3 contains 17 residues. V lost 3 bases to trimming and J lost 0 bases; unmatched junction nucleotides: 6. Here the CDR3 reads CASSSLLAGPNTGELFF. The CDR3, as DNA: TGTGCCAGCAGCTCGCTGCTAGCGGGACCGAACACCGGGGAGCTGTTTTTT.

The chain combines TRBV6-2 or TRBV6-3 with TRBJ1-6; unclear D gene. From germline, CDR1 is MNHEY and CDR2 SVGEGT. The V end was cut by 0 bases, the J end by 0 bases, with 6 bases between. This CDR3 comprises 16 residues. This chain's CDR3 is CASSYSRGSYNSPLHF. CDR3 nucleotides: TGTGCCAGCAGTTACTCCCGTGGCTCCTATAATTCACCCCTCCACTTT.

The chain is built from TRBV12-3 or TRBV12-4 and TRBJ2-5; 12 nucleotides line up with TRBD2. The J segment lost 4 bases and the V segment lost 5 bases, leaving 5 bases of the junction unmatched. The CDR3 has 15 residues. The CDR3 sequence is CASSPWTSGVETQYF. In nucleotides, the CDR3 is TGTGCCAGCAGTCCCTGGACTAGCGGGGTAGAGACCCAGTACTTC.

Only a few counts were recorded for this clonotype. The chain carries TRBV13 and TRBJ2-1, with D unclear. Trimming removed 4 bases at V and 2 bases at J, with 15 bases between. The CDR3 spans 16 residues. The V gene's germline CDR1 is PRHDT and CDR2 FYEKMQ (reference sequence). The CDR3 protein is CASSSPGASTYNEQFF. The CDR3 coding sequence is TGTGCCAGCAGCTCCCCGGGCGCTTCAACCTACAATGAGCAGTTCTTC.

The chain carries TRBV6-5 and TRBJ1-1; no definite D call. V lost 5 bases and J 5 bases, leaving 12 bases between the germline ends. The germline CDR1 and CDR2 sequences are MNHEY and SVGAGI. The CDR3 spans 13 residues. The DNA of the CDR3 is TGTGCCAGCAGTCTCGGAACTTGGACTGAAGCTTTCTTT. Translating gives CASSLGTWTEAFF.

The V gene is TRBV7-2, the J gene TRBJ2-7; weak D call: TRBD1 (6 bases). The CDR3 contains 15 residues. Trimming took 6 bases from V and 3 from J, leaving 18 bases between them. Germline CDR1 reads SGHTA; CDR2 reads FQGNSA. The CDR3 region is CASRGPTGGNYEQYF. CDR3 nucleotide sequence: TGTGCCAGCAGGGGGCCGACAGGAGGTAACTACGAGCAGTACTTC.

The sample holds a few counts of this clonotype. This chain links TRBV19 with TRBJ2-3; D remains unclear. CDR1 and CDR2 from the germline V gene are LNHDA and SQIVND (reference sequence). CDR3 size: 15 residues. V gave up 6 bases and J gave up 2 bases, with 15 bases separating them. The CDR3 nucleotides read TGTGCCAGTAGACCGTGGACGGATAACACAGATACGCAGTATTTT. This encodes CASRPWTDNTDTQYF.

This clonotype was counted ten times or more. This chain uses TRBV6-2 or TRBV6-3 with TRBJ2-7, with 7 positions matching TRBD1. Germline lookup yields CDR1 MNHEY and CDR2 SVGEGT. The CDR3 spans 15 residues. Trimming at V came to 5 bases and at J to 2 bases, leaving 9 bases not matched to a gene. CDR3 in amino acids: CASSTTGSGTYEQYF. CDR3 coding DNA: TGTGCCAGCAGTACGACAGGGTCGGGAACCTACGAGCAGTACTTC.